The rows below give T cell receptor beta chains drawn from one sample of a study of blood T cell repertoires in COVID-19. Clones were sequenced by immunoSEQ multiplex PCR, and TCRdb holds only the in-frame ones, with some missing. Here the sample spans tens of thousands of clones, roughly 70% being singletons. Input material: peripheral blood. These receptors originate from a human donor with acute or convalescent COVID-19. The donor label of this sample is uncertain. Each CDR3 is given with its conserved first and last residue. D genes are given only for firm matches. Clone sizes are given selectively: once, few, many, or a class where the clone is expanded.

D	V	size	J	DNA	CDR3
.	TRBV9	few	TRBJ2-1	TGTGCCAGCAGCGTATCCGGGGATAACAATGAGCAGTTCTTC	CASSVSGDNNEQFF
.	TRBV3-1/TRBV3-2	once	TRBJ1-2	TGTGCCAGCAGCCGCTCGGAGGTAAACTATGGCTACACCTTC	CASSRSEVNYGYTF
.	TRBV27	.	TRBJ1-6	TGTGCCACCTCAATAGAGGGATCTTTAACCTCACCCCTCCACTTT	CATSIEGSLTSPLHF
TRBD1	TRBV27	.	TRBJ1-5	TGTGCCAGCAGCAGACTCAGGGGGCCAAATCAGCCCCAGCATTTT	CASSRLRGPNQPQHF
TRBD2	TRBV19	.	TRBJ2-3	TGTGCCAGTAGTATCGGGATAGCGGGGGTCTCGGCAGATACGCAGTATTTT	CASSIGIAGVSADTQYF
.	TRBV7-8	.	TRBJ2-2	TGTGCCAGCAGACAACAACCCGACAGACGCACCGGGGAGCTGTTTTTT	CASRQQPDRRTGELFF
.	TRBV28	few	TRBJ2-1	TGTGCCAGCAGTCTTAGCACGCCCTACAATGAGCAGTTCTTC	CASSLSTPYNEQFF
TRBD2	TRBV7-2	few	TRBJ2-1	TGTGCCAGCAGCTTGCGGTCGTTAGGGACTAGCGGGACCGAGCAGTTCTTC	CASSLRSLGTSGTEQFF
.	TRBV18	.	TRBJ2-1	TGTGCCAGCTCTCCACAGACTGCCCCCTCTGAGCAGTTCTTC	CASSPQTAPSEQFF
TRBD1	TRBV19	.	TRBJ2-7	TGTGCCAGTAGTATAAGGGCGACAGGGGGGATTTCCTACGAGCAGTACTTC	CASSIRATGGISYEQYF
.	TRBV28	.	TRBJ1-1	TGTGCCAGCAGTTTTTCTTACAGAGAGGCTTTCTTT	CASSFSYREAFF
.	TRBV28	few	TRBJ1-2	TGTGCCAGCAGCCGTACCCAACCTAAACCTGGCTACACCTTC	CASSRTQPKPGYTF
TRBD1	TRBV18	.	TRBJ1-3	TGTGCCAGCTCACCGAGCAGACAGGGAGCTTCGTCTCTCTCTGGAAACACCATATATTTT	CASSPSRQGASSLSGNTIYF
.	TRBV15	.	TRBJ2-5	TGTGCCACCGGGCGGGTTACAGAGACCCAGTACTTC	CATGRVTETQYF
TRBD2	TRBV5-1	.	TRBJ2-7	TGCGCCAGCAGCTTGGAGGCTAGCGGGAGGGCCTCCTACGAGCAGTACTTC	CASSLEASGRASYEQYF
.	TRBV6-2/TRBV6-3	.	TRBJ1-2	TGTGCCAGCAGCCCTCAGGGGCACTATGGCTACACCTTC	CASSPQGHYGYTF
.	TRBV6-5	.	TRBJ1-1	TGTGCCAGCAGTTACTCCACCCCTAAGGAGGACACTGAAGCTTTCTTT	CASSYSTPKEDTEAFF
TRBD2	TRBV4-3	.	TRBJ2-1	TGCGCCAGCAGCCCCGGACTAGCGGGATACAATGAGCAGTTCTTC	CASSPGLAGYNEQFF
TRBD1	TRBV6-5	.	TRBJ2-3	TGTGCCAGCAGTAAGGGACAGGGACCCACAGATACGCAGTATTTT	CASSKGQGPTDTQYF
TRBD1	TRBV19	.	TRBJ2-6	TGTGCCAGTAGTATACGATCAGGGGGTTCTGGGGCCAACGTCCTGACTTTC	CASSIRSGGSGANVLTF
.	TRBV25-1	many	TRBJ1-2	TGTGCCAGCTACAGCAACTATGGCTACACCTTC	CASYSNYGYTF
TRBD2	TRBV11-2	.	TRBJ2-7	TGTGCCAGCAGCCTCAAAGCGGGAGTTGAGCAGTACTTC	CASSLKAGVEQYF
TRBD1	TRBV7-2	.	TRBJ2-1	TGTGCCAGCAGCGCGACAGGGGATCGGTACAATGAGCAGTTCTTC	CASSATGDRYNEQFF
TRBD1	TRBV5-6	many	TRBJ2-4	TGTGCCAGCAGCTTGGTACAGGGGTTTTTTAACATTCAGTACTTC	CASSLVQGFFNIQYF
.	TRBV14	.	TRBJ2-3	TGTGCCAGCAGCCTCTTCTTCACAGATACGCAGTATTTT	CASSLFFTDTQYF
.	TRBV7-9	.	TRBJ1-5	TGTGCCAGCAGCTTAGGTAATAGCAATCAGCCCCAGCATTTT	CASSLGNSNQPQHF
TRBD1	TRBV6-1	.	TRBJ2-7	TGTGCCAGCAGTGAGGGACAGGGGATGTACGAGCAGTACTTC	CASSEGQGMYEQYF
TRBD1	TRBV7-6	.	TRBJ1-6	TGTGCCAGCAGCGTAGGAGGGGGCGGGTATAATTCACCCCTCCACTTT	CASSVGGGGYNSPLHF
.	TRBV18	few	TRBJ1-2	TGTGCCAGCTCAACGGCCAGGGTCACTAACTATGGCTACACCTTC	CASSTARVTNYGYTF
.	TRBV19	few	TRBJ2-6	TGTGCCGGCTCCACCAGGGGGGCCAACGTCCTGACTTTC	CAGSTRGANVLTF
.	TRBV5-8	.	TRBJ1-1	TGTGCCAGCAGCTTGAGTCGAGGGGGTGGAACTGAAGCTTTCTTT	CASSLSRGGGTEAFF
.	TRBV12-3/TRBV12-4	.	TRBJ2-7	TGTGCCAGCAGTTTCGGGCAGGGCCTCGAGCAGTACTTC	CASSFGQGLEQYF
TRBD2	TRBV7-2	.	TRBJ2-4	TGTGCCAGCAGTTATCTAGCGGGAGGGCCGAGGCCCAAAAACATTCAGTACTTC	CASSYLAGGPRPKNIQYF
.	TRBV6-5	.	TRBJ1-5	TGTGCCAGCAGTTCCGACAGGAATAGCAATCAGCCCCAGCATTTT	CASSSDRNSNQPQHF
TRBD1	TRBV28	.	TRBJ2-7	TGTGCCAGCACCCCTCCCCGGGGACAGCTGTACTTC	CASTPPRGQLYF
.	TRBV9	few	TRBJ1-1	TGTGCCAGCAGCGTCGGGGTCGGCACTGAAGCTTTCTTT	CASSVGVGTEAFF
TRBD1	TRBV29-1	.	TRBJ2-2	TGCAGCGCCCCCGGACAGGGCGCCGGGGAGCTGTTTTTT	CSAPGQGAGELFF
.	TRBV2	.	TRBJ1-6	TGTGCCAGCAGTGAAAGGGAGGCCAGGAATTCACCCCTCCACTTT	CASSEREARNSPLHF
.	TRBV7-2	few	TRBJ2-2	TGTGCCAGCAGCTTGGTCAGGCTCACCGGGGAGCTGTTTTTT	CASSLVRLTGELFF
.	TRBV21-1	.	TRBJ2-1	TGTGCCAGCAGCAAAGAGTCGGGTTATGAGCAGTTCTTC	CASSKESGYEQFF
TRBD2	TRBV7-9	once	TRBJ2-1	TGTGCCAGCAGCTGGCCCTTAGCGGGGGCCTACAATGAGCAGTTCTTC	CASSWPLAGAYNEQFF
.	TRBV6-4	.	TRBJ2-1	TGTGCCAGCGTAAAGGGGGGAGGGCGAGGGGATGAGCAGTTCTTC	CASVKGGGRGDEQFF
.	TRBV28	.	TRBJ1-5	TGTGCCAGCAGTCCCCTGGGGGGATTAATGCATTTT	CASSPLGGLMHF
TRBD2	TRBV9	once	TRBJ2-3	TGTGCCAGCAGCGTGGGGGAGGGCCGTGATACGCAGTATTTT	CASSVGEGRDTQYF
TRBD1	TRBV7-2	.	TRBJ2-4	TGTGCCAGCAGCGAGGGACAGGGGGCTGACATTCAGTACTTC	CASSEGQGADIQYF
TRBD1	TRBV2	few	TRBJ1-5	TGTGCCAGCAGTGACCCGACAGGGCGCAATCAGCCCCAGCATTTT	CASSDPTGRNQPQHF
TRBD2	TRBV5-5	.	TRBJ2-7	TGTGCCAGCAGCTTTAGCGGGCGTGCCTACGAGCAGTACTTC	CASSFSGRAYEQYF
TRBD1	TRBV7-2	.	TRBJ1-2	TGTGCCAGCAGCTTAGATACCAGGGGGCAGGCTGGCTACACCTTC	CASSLDTRGQAGYTF
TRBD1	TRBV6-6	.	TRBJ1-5	TGTGCCAGCAGTTACGGGGACAGGGGCAATCAGCCCCAGCATTTT	CASSYGDRGNQPQHF
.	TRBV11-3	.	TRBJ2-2	TGTGCCAGCAGCTTAGAGGGCAGACCGAACACCGGGGAGCTGTTTTTT	CASSLEGRPNTGELFF
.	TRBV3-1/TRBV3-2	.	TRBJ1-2	TGTGCCAGCAGCCATAGAGCTAACTATGGCTACACCTTC	CASSHRANYGYTF